These 8 T cell receptor beta chains originate from one sample sequenced in a study of blood T cell repertoires in COVID-19. Generated by immunoSEQ multiplex PCR, the TCRdb table keeps only in-frame clones and is missing some. The sample shows about 190,000 clones, over 75% of them seen only once. Material: peripheral blood. These receptors all stem from a woman over 75 with active or convalescent COVID-19.

The CDR3, as DNA: TGCGCCAGCAGCTTGGGTACAGGGGCCGATACGCAGTATTTT. Its protein is CASSLGTGADTQYF. The genes are TRBV5-1 and TRBJ2-3; 7 nucleotides align to TRBD1. The trim removed 0 bases at V and 6 bases at J, leaving 4 bases unmatched. Germline CDR1 is SGHRS and CDR2 is YFSETQ. The CDR3 sequence is 14 residues long. Full variable domain (outside the CDR3, taken from reference TRBV5-1 and TRBJ2-3): KAGVTQTPRYLIKTRGQQVTLSCSPISGHRSVSWYQQTPGQGLQFLFEYFSETQRNKGNFPGRFSGRQFSNSRSEMNVSTLELGDSALYLCASSLGTGADTQYFGPGTRLTVL.

The rearrangement uses TRBV28 and TRBJ1-5; weak D call: TRBD1 (6 bases). The germline V gene has CDR1 MDHEN and CDR2 SYDVKM. The length of the CDR3 is 15 residues. The V and J ends lost 5 bases and 6 bases respectively, with 17 bases between them. For the CDR3, the DNA is TGTGCCAGCAGTCCCCGACGGGAAGGGGGTCAGCCCCAGCATTTT. This translates into CASSPRREGGQPQHF.

This chain links TRBV11-2 with TRBJ2-5; a possible D gene is TRBD2 (6 bases). Germline CDR1 reads SGHAT; CDR2 reads FQNNGV. V was pared by 3 bases and J by 3 bases, with 8 bases between. The length of the CDR3 is 13 residues. CDR3 nucleotides: TGTGCCAGCAGCTTTTCGGGGGAAGAGACCCAGTACTTC. This codes for CASSFSGEETQYF.

The gene calls are TRBV20-1 and TRBJ1-4; no firm D call. Germline-derived CDR1 and CDR2 are DFQATT and SNEGSKA (reference sequence). The CDR3 consists of 11 residues. Trimming left V 8 bases short and J 7 bases short, with 11 bases between. For the CDR3, the DNA is TGCAGTCCGAGGGTAGCTGAAAAACTGTTTTTT. Its translation: CSPRVAEKLFF.

This sequence joins TRBV18 and TRBJ1-1; no clear D gene. V was cut by 3 bases and J by 0 bases, with 11 bases left in between. Per the germline V gene, CDR1 is KGHSH and CDR2 is LQKENI. The CDR3 consists of 15 residues. CDR3 protein: CASSPLAGMNTEAFF. Written as DNA, the CDR3 is TGTGCCAGCTCACCGCTGGCGGGTATGAACACTGAAGCTTTCTTT.

CDR3 in amino acids: CASSRTGDGTQYF. The CDR3 DNA follows: TGTGCCAGCAGCAGGACAGGGGACGGTACGCAGTATTTT. The chain recombines TRBV25-1 with TRBJ2-3; TRBD1 matches at 9 bases. Germline V gene lookup returns CDR1 MGHDK and CDR2 SYGVNS. This CDR3 region has 13 residues. V trimming: 6 bases; J trimming: 8 bases; junction bases outside the gene matches: 6.

This chain connects TRBV4-2 to TRBJ2-7; a weak D match, TRBD2 (6 bases). CDR3 length: 15 amino acids. Germline CDR1 reads LGHNA; CDR2 reads YNFKEQ. V lost 3 bases to trimming and J lost 3 bases, with 15 bases between them. DNA for the CDR3: TGTGCCAGCAGCCAGACGGGGACTGGTCTCTACGAGCAGTACTTC. Its protein is CASSQTGTGLYEQYF.

This chain uses TRBV5-4 with TRBJ2-7, with 10 bases that match TRBD2. The length of the CDR3 is 17 residues. In germline, CDR1 is SGHNT, CDR2 YYREEE (reference sequence). V shed 4 bases, J shed 1 base, and the junction held 11 bases outside the gene matches. The CDR3 reads CASSQRGGRERSYEQYF. As DNA, the CDR3 is TGTGCCAGCAGCCAGCGGGGGGGCAGGGAAAGATCCTACGAGCAGTACTTC.